This T cell receptor beta chain was identified during a study of T cells in Graves' hyperthyroidism and ophthalmopathy. Whole-study results and caveats: Most clonotypes expanded in the thyroid (above 0.001) were also present in blood. Ophthalmopathy got predicted by the model a median 6.5 months before its onset.

TCR beta CDR3 region amplification was performed from RNA transcripts. Carried out on the TCR CDR3, a first-round RT-PCR used the HTBI primer set. TCRdb used MiXCR to reprocess the multiplex PCR reads, holding one entry per CDR3 protein. The sample carries 350,000 to 450,000 distinct CDR3 sequences, 14% recorded once. Stability of Graves' hyperthyroidism was defined as absent ophthalmopathy progression within 18 months. Clinical symptoms, serum thyroxine, TRAb, thyroid ultrasound and orbital computed tomography established diagnosis. This clonotype has ten or more counts. Its specificity is not known. V was clipped by 7 bases and J by 11 bases, with 27 bases between them. CDR1 and CDR2 from the germline V gene are MNHEY and SMNVEV (reference sequence). The CDR3 runs to 16 residues.

The specimen sequenced was blood. The rearrangement joins TRBV27 to TRBJ2-1; TRBD2 is a possible D gene (7 bases). This receptor was taken from a woman aged 55-75 years with Graves' hyperthyroidism. This CDR3 is CASTRVGGATETKQFF. CDR3 bases: TGTGCCAGCACCCGGGTTGGGGGGGCTACAGAAACCAAGCAGTTCTTC.